Below, 20 T cell receptor beta chains from the same sample are listed, as sequenced in a study of shared clonotypes between healthy human individuals. Libraries were prepared by immunoSEQ multiplex PCR; TCRdb keeps only in-frame clonotypes and omits some of them. The sample consists of roughly 2.1 million clones, about 92% of them appearing once. CD45RO negativity and positive selection for CCR7 defined naive CD8 cells, a population that excluded terminally differentiated effector memory CD45RA+ cells. The sample was naive CD8+ T cells from PBMCs. These receptor sequences come from a man in his late teens or twenties in good health. Some clones in this sample may be carry-over from other donors' samples.

V is TRBV6-6 and J is TRBJ2-5; D is perhaps TRBD1 (6 bases). This CDR3 spans 14 amino acids. Germline-derived CDR1 and CDR2 are MNHNY and SVGAGI (reference sequence). V was trimmed by 5 bases and J by 5 bases, leaving 15 bases between them. CDR3 loop: CASSATGWSETQYF. The CDR3 bases are TGTGCCAGCAGTGCCACAGGGTGGTCGGAGACCCAGTACTTC.

The genes are TRBV13 and TRBJ2-7; 8 nucleotides line up with TRBD2. The length of the CDR3 is 16 residues. V shed 4 bases and J 1 base; nucleotides not matched to a gene: 9. CDR1 is PRHDT and CDR2 is FYEKMQ in the germline V gene (reference sequence). This CDR3 is CASSSPRTSKSYEQYF. CDR3 nucleotides: TGTGCCAGCAGCTCCCCTAGGACTAGCAAGTCCTACGAGCAGTACTTC. The entire variable domain, with the rest obtained from reference TRBV13 and TRBJ2-7, is as follows: AAGVIQSPRHLIKEKRETATLKCYPIPRHDTVYWYQQGPGQDPQFLISFYEKMQSDKGSIPDRFSAQQFSDYHSELNMSSLELGDSALYFCASSSPRTSKSYEQYFGPGTRLTVT.

V gene TRBV5-1 combines with J gene TRBJ2-7; either TRBD1 or TRBD2 may supply D (5 bases each). The V gene lost 0 bases and the J gene lost 3 bases, with 25 bases spanning the gap. The CDR3 is 19 amino acids. Germline CDR1 SGHRS, CDR2 YFSETQ. This CDR3 is CASSLVPGTFSLGNYEQYF. In DNA, the CDR3 is TGCGCCAGCAGCTTGGTTCCCGGGACGTTTAGTTTAGGGAACTACGAGCAGTACTTC.

The chain is built from TRBV28 and TRBJ2-7, with D unclear. V was trimmed by 7 bases and J by 4 bases, leaving 8 bases between them. The length of the CDR3 is 11 residues. Germline V gene data show CDR1 as MDHEN and CDR2 as SYDVKM. CDR3 sequence: CASTSIYEQYF. The CDR3 region has the DNA TGTGCCAGCACCTCTATTTACGAGCAGTACTTC.

Regarding this clone: Within the sample, other DNA sequences also encode this same CDR3. V usage is TRBV9 and J usage is TRBJ2-1, with D perhaps TRBD2 (5 bases). The germline gives CDR1 SGDLS, CDR2 YYNGEE. The CDR3 loop spans 16 amino acids. The V end lost 0 bases, the J end lost 4 bases, and 14 bases lay between the germline ends. The CDR3 DNA sequence: TGTGCCAGCAGCGTAGGTACGGGAATCGAGTACAATGAGCAGTTCTTC. Residues: CASSVGTGIEYNEQFF.

The chain employs TRBV13 and TRBJ1-2; D might be TRBD1 (5 bases). Germline V CDR1 and CDR2: PRHDT, FYEKMQ (reference sequence). V dropped 6 bases and J dropped 0 bases, with 11 bases sitting between them. This CDR3 region has 14 residues. CDR3 coding DNA: TGTGCCAGCAGGGGGCAGACTGCTAACTATGGCTACACCTTC. Encoded protein: CASRGQTANYGYTF.

V is TRBV4-2 and J is TRBJ2-1, with 10 positions matching TRBD2. J gave up 7 bases and V 1 base, and 13 bases lay outside the gene matches. This CDR3 comprises 18 residues. Germline V gene data show CDR1 as LGHNA and CDR2 as YNFKEQ. CDR3 in amino acids: CASSQALSLLAGGNEQFF. CDR3 DNA sequence: TGTGCCAGCAGCCAAGCTCTTTCTTTGTTAGCGGGAGGTAATGAGCAGTTCTTC.

This rearrangement joins TRBV9 to TRBJ2-1; no definite D call. Germline V gives CDR1 SGDLS, CDR2 YYNGEE. This CDR3 has 13 residues. The V and J ends lost 4 bases and 8 bases respectively, with 13 bases between them. The CDR3 spells CASSPKVRDEQFF. In DNA, the CDR3 is TGTGCCAGCAGCCCAAAGGTTCGGGATGAGCAGTTCTTC. The complete variable domain, with remaining parts taken from reference TRBV9 and TRBJ2-1, reads DSGVTQTPKHLITATGQRVTLRCSPRSGDLSVYWYQQSLDQGLQFLIQYYNGEERAKGNILERFSAQQFPDLHSELNLSSLELGDSALYFCASSPKVRDEQFFGPGTRLTVL.

V is TRBV4-1 and J is TRBJ2-7; 7 positions agree with TRBD2. Germline CDR1 MGHRA, CDR2 YSYEKL. This CDR3 is 16 amino acids long. J gave up 12 bases and V 0 bases, and 17 bases lay outside the gene matches. The CDR3 DNA follows: TGCGCCAGCAGCCAAGAGGGGCGACTAGCTAGTGTTTCTCCGTACTTC. Protein product: CASSQEGRLASVSPYF.

Concerning this clone itself: At the DNA level, this CDR3 is encoded by other sequences in the same sample as well. The chain carries TRBV27 and TRBJ1-1; no reliable D call. V gave up 0 bases and J gave up 6 bases, with 8 bases separating them. The CDR3 extends over 13 amino acids. Germline V gene data show CDR1 as MNHEY and CDR2 as SMNVEV (reference sequence). The CDR3: CASSLSAGAEAFF. DNA of the CDR3: TGTGCCAGCAGTTTATCGGCGGGAGCTGAAGCTTTCTTT.

For this clone: This same CDR3 is encoded by further DNA sequences in the sample. This sequence joins TRBV6-1 and TRBJ2-7, with 12 bases fitting TRBD2. With V trimmed by 1 base and J by 2 bases, 0 bases remained unmatched. Per germline, CDR1 MNHNS and CDR2 SASEGT. CDR3 size: 15 residues. CDR3 coding DNA: TGTGCCAGCAGTGAAGGACTAGCGGGAGCCTACGAGCAGTACTTC. Amino acids: CASSEGLAGAYEQYF.

The V call is TRBV27, the J call TRBJ2-7; the D gene could be TRBD1 or TRBD2 (5 bases each). The CDR3 sequence is 16 residues long. Germline lookup yields CDR1 MNHEY and CDR2 SMNVEV (reference sequence). Trimming cost V 5 bases and J 3 bases, with 20 bases left between them. This CDR3 reads CASSASVGTRYYEQYF. The CDR3, as DNA: TGTGCCAGCAGTGCCTCGGTCGGGACGAGATACTACGAGCAGTACTTC.

The chain employs TRBV27 and TRBJ2-1; 9 nucleotides agree with TRBD1. V was pared by 4 bases and J by 2 bases, with 9 bases of the junction left unmatched. Germline loops: CDR1 MNHEY, CDR2 SMNVEV (reference sequence). The CDR3 covers 17 residues. For the CDR3, the DNA is TGTGCCAGCAGTTCCCTCCCCGGGACAGGGACCTACAATGAGCAGTTCTTC. It is translated as CASSSLPGTGTYNEQFF.

The chain employs TRBV27 and TRBJ2-7; 8 bases are shared with TRBD2. Germline V gene sequence: CDR1 MNHEY, CDR2 SMNVEV (reference sequence). Trimming removed 3 bases from V and 3 bases from J; junction bases left unmatched: 4. The CDR3 has 14 residues. DNA of the CDR3: TGTGCCAGCAGTTTCGGGGGGGCCTTCTACGAGCAGTACTTC. Translated, it gives CASSFGGAFYEQYF.

Turning to this clone: The DNA is left out, because the CDR3 cannot be placed on it with certainty; the CDR3 is given as TCRdb lists it. Other DNA sequences in this sample translate to the same CDR3. V and J are TRBV27 and TRBJ2-2; TRBD2 reflects the table's D call only, with no check against the DNA. CDR1 is MNHEY and CDR2 is SMNVEV in the germline V gene (reference sequence). The CDR3 extends over 12 residues, inclusive of both ends. The CDR3 protein is CASSFGAGELFF.

The genes are TRBV27 and TRBJ1-1; D call uncertain. The V and J ends lost 2 bases and 5 bases respectively, with 9 bases between them. Germline CDR1 is MNHEY and CDR2 is SMNVEV (reference sequence). This CDR3 comprises 13 residues. The chain's CDR3 is CASSLTLGTEAFF. In DNA, the CDR3 is TGTGCCAGCAGTTTAACCCTCGGGACTGAAGCTTTCTTT.

This chain connects TRBV10-2 to TRBJ2-3; 10 nucleotides line up with TRBD1. This CDR3 contains 14 residues. The germline CDR1 and CDR2 sequences are WSHSY and SAAADI. The ends lost 7 bases at V and 3 bases at J; junction bases unmatched: 4. The CDR3 reads CASMDRGGTDTQYF. The CDR3 DNA follows: TGCGCCAGCATGGACAGGGGGGGAACAGATACGCAGTATTTT.

The J gene is TRBJ2-3, the V gene TRBV27; no reliable D call. The V end was cut by 5 bases, the J end by 2 bases, with 11 bases between. Germline assignment: CDR1 MNHEY and CDR2 SMNVEV (reference sequence). CDR3 length: 14 amino acids. The CDR3 sequence: CASSPPFHTDTQYF. DNA of the CDR3: TGTGCCAGCAGTCCTCCTTTCCACACAGATACGCAGTATTTT.

This chain links TRBV10-3 with TRBJ2-5; 7 bases agree with TRBD2. V dropped 4 bases and J dropped 5; count of bases not matched to a gene: 7. In germline, CDR1 is ENHRY, CDR2 SYGVKD. The CDR3 loop spans 14 amino acids. In DNA form, the CDR3 reads TGTGCCATCAGTGCGGCGGGGGAGCGGGAGACCCAGTACTTC. Encoded protein: CAISAAGERETQYF.

The V call is TRBV11-2, the J call TRBJ2-7; possible D gene TRBD2, 6 bases. Per germline, CDR1 SGHAT and CDR2 FQNNGV. The CDR3 extends over 14 amino acids. Trimming left V 2 bases short and J 3 bases short, with 11 bases between. The CDR3 loop is CASSLSGGGYEQYF. In DNA, the CDR3 is TGTGCCAGCAGCTTATCCGGGGGTGGCTACGAGCAGTACTTC.